The present entry profiles one TCR beta chain with its context. This sample stems from a study of blood T cells in healthy people across ages. Together with a sample-barcoded 5' primer, a J-beta primer mix was included in a second PCR lasting about 7 to 11 cycles. TCRdb reprocessed the 5' RACE reads via MiXCR and lists one record per CDR3 protein. The data contain some 780,000 distinct CDR3 sequences, 56% of them seen just once; the ten biggest clones take up 20% to 30%. This CDR3 contains 13 residues. V was cut by 8 bases and J by 10 bases, with 15 bases left in between. Germline CDR1 and CDR2: LGHNA and YSLEER.

The sequenced sample was blood. The receptor was derived from a man in his forties or fifties in good health. This chain links TRBV4-3 with TRBJ1-6; D not certain. The CDR3 sequence: CASAREGGSPLHF. The CDR3 DNA follows: TGCGCCAGCGCGAGAGAGGGTGGCTCACCCCTCCACTTT.